The entry that follows covers one T cell receptor beta chain sequence. The target antigen is unknown. Isolation of CD4+ T cells took place after about nine days of culture. Each participant received a vaccine that was either BNT162b2 or mRNA-1273, given as two doses. Sequencing used immunoSEQ multiplex PCR; TCRdb keeps in-frame clones, though not all of them. The sample shows tens of thousands of clones, approximately 70% of them seen only once. This entry belongs to a study of vaccination effects on CD4 cells after COVID-19. For the study at large: With the ViraFEST assay, the study expanded antigen-specific CD4+ T cells using viral peptide pools, then sequenced them.

This CDR3 region has 13 residues. Per the germline V gene, CDR1 is SEHNR and CDR2 is FQNEAQ (reference sequence). Trimming removed 4 bases from V and 11 bases from J, with 17 bases in between. Broader study findings: Clones from infection and from vaccination both contracted markedly late after vaccination.

This receptor was identified in a human donor who received a COVID-19 vaccine. The rearrangement uses TRBV7-9 and TRBJ1-1; D may be TRBD1 (6 bases). Sample: CD4+ T cells from PBMCs cultured without peptide, taken after COVID-19 vaccination. The CDR3 loop reads CASSSPNGQGAFF. For the CDR3, the DNA is TGTGCCAGCAGCTCACCCAACGGGCAGGGGGCTTTCTTT.